This TCR beta chain was sequenced during a study of cytomegalovirus exposure and HLA in healthy donors. Study background: T cells numbering 150 million to 200 million yielded approximately 120 million unique TCR beta sequences in an earlier analysis.

Findings and limits, study-wide: As immune exposure information, only CMV serostatus was available.

The CDR3 contains 16 residues. Trimming pared 1 base from V and 7 bases from J, leaving 14 bases between. In germline, CDR1 is MDHEN, CDR2 SYDVKM. The PCR used 60 Vbeta and 13 Jbeta primers. Data came from immunoSEQ multiplex PCR; TCRdb stores just in-frame clones and leaves some out. The sample carries hundreds of thousands of clones, roughly four fifths recorded once. About this clone: The antigen is undetermined.

The receptor comes from a middle-aged woman in good health and CMV-seronegative. Source material: PBMCs. The chain joins TRBV28 to TRBJ1-6; D not resolved. The CDR3 DNA reads as TGTGCCAGCAGTTTATCCGGGCCCTCGGGGAATTCACCCCTCCACTTT. Residues: CASSLSGPSGNSPLHF.